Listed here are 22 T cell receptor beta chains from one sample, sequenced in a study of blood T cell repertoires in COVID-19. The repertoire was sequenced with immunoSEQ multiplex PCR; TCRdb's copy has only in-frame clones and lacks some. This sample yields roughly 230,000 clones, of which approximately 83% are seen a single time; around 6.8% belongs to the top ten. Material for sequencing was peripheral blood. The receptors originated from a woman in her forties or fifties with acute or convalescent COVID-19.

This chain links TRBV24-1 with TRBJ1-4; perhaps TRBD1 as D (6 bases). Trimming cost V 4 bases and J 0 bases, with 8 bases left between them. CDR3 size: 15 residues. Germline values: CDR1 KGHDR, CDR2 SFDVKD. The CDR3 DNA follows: TGTGCCACCAGTGAACAGGGAGCAACTAATGAAAAACTGTTTTTT. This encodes CATSEQGATNEKLFF.

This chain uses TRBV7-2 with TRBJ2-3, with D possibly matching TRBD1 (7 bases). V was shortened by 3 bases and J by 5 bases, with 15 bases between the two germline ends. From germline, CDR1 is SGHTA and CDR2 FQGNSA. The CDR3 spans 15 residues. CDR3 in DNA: TGTGCCAGCAGCTTGACGGGGCAGGGGGGAGATACGCAGTATTTT. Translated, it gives CASSLTGQGGDTQYF. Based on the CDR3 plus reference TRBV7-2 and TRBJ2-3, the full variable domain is GAGVSQSPSNKVTEKGKDVELRCDPISGHTALYWYRQSLGQGLEFLIYFQGNSAPDKSGLPSDRFSAERTGGSVSTLTIQRTQQEDSAVYLCASSLTGQGGDTQYFGPGTRLTVL.

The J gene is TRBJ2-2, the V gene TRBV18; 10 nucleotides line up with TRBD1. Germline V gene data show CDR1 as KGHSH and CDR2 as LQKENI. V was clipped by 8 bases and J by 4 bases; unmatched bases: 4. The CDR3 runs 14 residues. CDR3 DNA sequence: TGTGCCAGCAAATGGACAGGGGGCACCGGGGAGCTGTTTTTT. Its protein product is CASKWTGGTGELFF.

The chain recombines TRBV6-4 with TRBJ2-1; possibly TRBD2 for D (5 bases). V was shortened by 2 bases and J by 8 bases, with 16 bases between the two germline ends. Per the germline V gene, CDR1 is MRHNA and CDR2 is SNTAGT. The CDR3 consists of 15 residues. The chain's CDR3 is CASSDTWTSTDEQFF. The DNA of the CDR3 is TGTGCCAGCAGTGACACATGGACTTCAACCGATGAGCAGTTCTTC.

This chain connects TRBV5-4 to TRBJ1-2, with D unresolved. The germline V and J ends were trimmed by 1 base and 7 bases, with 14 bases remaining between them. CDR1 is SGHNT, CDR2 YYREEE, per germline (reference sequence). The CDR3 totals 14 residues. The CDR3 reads CASSLKGVTSGYTF. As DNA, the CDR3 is TGTGCCAGCAGCTTGAAGGGAGTCACGAGTGGCTACACCTTC.

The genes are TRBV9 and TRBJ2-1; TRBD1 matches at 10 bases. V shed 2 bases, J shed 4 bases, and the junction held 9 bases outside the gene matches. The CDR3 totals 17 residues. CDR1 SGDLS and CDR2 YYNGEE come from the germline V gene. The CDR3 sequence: CASSVLGQGVKYNEQFF. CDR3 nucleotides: TGTGCCAGCAGCGTCCTCGGACAGGGGGTTAAATACAATGAGCAGTTCTTC.

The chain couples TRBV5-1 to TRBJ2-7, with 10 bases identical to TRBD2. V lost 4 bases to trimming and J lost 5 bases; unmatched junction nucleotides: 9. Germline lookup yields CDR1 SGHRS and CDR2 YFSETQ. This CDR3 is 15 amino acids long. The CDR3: CASSISGRDVDEQYF. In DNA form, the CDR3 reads TGCGCCAGCAGCATAAGCGGGAGGGACGTTGACGAGCAGTACTTC.

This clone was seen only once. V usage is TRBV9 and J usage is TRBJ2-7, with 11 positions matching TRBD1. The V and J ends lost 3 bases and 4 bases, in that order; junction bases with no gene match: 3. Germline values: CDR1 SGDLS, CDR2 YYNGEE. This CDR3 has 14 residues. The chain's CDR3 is CASSAGTGGYEQYF. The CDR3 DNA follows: TGTGCCAGCAGCGCGGGGACAGGGGGGTACGAGCAGTACTTC.

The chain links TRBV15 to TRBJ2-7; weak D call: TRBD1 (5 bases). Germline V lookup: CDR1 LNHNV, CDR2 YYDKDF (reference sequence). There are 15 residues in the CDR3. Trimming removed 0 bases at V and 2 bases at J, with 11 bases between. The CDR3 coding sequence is TGTGCCACCAGCAGAGACAGGGTAACAACCTACGAGCAGTACTTC. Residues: CATSRDRVTTYEQYF.

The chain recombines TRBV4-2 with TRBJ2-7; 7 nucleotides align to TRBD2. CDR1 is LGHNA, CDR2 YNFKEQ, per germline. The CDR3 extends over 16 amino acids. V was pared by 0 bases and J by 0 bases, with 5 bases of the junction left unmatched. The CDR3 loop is CASSQEDGGSSYEQYF. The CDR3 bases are TGTGCCAGCAGCCAAGAAGACGGGGGGTCCTCCTACGAGCAGTACTTC.

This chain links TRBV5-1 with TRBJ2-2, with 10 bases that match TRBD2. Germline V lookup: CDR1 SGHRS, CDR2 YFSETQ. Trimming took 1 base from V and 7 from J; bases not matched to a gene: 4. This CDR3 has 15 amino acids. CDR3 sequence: CASSLTSGTGGELFF. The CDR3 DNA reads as TGCGCCAGCAGCTTGACTAGCGGGACTGGCGGGGAGCTGTTTTTT.

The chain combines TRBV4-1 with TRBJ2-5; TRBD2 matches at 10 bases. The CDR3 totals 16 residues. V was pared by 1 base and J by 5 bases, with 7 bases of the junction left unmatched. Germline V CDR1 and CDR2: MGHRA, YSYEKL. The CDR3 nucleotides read TGCGCCAGCAGCCAAGCCGTAGCGGGGGGTCGGGAGACCCAGTACTTC. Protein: CASSQAVAGGRETQYF.

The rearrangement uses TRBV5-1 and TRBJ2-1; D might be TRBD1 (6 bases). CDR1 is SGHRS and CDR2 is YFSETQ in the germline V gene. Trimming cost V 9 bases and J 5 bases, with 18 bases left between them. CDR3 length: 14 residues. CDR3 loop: CATKGGTHNNEQFF. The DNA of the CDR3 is TGCGCCACTAAAGGGGGTACGCATAACAATGAGCAGTTCTTC.

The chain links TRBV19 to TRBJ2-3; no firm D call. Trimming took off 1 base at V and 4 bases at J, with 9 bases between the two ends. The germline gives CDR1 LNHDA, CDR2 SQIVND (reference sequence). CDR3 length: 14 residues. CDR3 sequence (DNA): TGTGCCAGTAGTATAGTTAGCACACCAGATACGCAGTATTTT. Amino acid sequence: CASSIVSTPDTQYF.

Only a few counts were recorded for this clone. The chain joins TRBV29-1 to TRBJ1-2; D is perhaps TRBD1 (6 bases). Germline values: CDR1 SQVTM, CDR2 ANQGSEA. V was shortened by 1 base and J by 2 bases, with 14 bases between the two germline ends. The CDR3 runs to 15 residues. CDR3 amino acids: CSVEGGLRGNYGYTF. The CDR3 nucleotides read TGCAGCGTTGAAGGAGGGTTGAGGGGGAACTATGGCTACACCTTC.

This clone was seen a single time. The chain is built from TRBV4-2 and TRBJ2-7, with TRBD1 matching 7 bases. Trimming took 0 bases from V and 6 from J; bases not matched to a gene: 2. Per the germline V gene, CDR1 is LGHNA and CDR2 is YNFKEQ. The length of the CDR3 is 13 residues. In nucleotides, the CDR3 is TGTGCCAGCAGCCAAGACAGGGGGTCCGAGCAGTACTTC. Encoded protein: CASSQDRGSEQYF.

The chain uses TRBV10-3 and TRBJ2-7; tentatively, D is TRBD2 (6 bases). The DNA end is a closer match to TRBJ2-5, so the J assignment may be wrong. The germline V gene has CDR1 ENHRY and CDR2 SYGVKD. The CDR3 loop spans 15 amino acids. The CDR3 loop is CAISEEAGTSTTQYF. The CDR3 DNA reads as TGTGCCATCAGTGAGGAGGCGGGAACCTCTACGACCCAGTACTTC.

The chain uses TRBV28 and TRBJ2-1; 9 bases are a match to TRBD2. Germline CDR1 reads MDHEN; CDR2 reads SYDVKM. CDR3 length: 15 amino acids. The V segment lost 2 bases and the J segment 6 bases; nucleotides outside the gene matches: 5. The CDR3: CASSLAGGRGNEQFF. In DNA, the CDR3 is TGTGCCAGCAGTTTAGCGGGAGGGCGGGGCAATGAGCAGTTCTTC.

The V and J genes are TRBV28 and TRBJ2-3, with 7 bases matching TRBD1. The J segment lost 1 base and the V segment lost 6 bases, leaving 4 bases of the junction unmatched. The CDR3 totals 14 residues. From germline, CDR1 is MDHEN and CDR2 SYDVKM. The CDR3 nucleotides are TGTGCCAGCAGATTAAGGGGGCGCACAGATACGCAGTATTTT. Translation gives CASRLRGRTDTQYF.

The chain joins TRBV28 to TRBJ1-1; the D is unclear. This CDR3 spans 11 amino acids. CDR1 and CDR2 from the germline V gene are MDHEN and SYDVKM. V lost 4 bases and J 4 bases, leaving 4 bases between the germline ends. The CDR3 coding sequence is TGTGCCAGCAGTTCCGTCACTGAAGCTTTCTTT. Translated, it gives CASSSVTEAFF.

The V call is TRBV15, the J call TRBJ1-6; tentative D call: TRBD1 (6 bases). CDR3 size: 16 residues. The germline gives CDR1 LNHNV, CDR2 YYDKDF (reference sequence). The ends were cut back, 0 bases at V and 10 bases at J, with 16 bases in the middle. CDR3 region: CATSRDKTERGSPLHF. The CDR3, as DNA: TGTGCCACCAGCAGAGATAAGACCGAAAGGGGGTCACCCCTCCACTTT.

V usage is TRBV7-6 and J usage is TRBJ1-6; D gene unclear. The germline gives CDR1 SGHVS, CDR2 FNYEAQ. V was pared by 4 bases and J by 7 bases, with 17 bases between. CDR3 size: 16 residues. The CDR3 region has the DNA TGTGCCAGCAGCTCCGACTCCGCGCGAGGAAATTCACCCCTCCACTTT. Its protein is CASSSDSARGNSPLHF. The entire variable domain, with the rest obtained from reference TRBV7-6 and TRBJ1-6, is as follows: GAGVSQSPRYKVTKRGQDVALRCDPISGHVSLYWYRQALGQGPEFLTYFNYEAQQDKSGLPNDRFSAERPEGSISTLTIQRTEQRDSAMYRCASSSDSARGNSPLHFGNGTRLTVT.